This entry features one T cell receptor (beta chain) sequence. Produced via immunoSEQ multiplex PCR; TCRdb's table is partial and in-frame only. Among 360,000 or so clones listed, roughly 89% were seen once. This specimen belongs to a study of blood T cell repertoires in COVID-19. Study background: Samples representing acute and convalescent COVID-19 were sourced from the United States, Italy and Spain.

V was cut by 1 base and J by 4 bases, with 11 bases left in between. Germline V lookup: CDR1 SGHRS, CDR2 YFSETQ. This CDR3 comprises 15 residues. The TCR was taken from a woman aged 60-75 years with COVID-19, enrolled during active disease. Sequencing input: peripheral blood. The chain recombines TRBV5-1 with TRBJ2-2; unclear D gene. The CDR3 here is CASSLSPSSTGELFF. The DNA of the CDR3 is TGCGCCAGCAGCTTGAGTCCTAGTAGCACCGGGGAGCTGTTTTTT.